The following is a T cell receptor (beta chain) sequence with its context. The antigen remains unidentified. This entry is derived from a study of T cells expressing NK-cell markers. Study-wide context: Sorted CD3+CD56+NKG2C+, CD3+CD56+NKG2C- and CD3+CD56-NKG2C+ T-cell subsets were beta-chain profiled. HCMV seropositivity marked seven of the eight sequenced donors; one was seronegative. Findings of the study overall: These same clonotypes (in a few donors) also led the CD3+CD56-NKG2C+ fraction. The dominant NKG2C+ clonotypes represented about 1.0-8% of CD8+ T cells in five or six donors.

With the 5' RACE reads reprocessed, TCRdb shows one record per CDR3 protein and no DNA. This sample's clone table lists about 440,000 distinct CDR3 sequences. Germline loops: CDR1 SGHNT, CDR2 YYREEE (reference sequence). The CDR3 has 13 amino acids. The chain employs TRBV5-4 and TRBJ2-3. The TCR comes from a woman aged 18 to 75 in good health. The sequenced sample was blood T cells: a sorted CD56 or NKG2C T cell subset, CD4+ or CD8+ T cells, or bulk PBMC T cells (not recorded which). The CDR3 protein is CASIPDPADTQYF.